Here is one TCR beta chain with its context. The sample is drawn from a study of blood T cell repertoires in COVID-19. At the level of the study: Italy, Spain and the United States were the sources of the convalescent and acute COVID-19 samples. Sample material is recorded as cDNA or gDNA derived from T cells, B-cell-depleted T cells, or PBMCs.

Germline V gene data show CDR1 as WSHSY and CDR2 as SAAADI. The CDR3 sequence is 15 residues long. Unmatched junction bases numbered 2, after V lost 2 bases and J lost 2 bases. Methods used by the authors: Amplification of reference gene primers was used by the study to estimate nucleated cell counts. The assay was immunoSEQ multiplex PCR, and TCRdb's table has in-frame clones only and misses some. That table furnishes V, J and clone size, whereas the DNA furnished D and trimming. The sample includes under 150,000 clones, around four fifths of them seen just once. This TCR was sampled from a man between 40 and 49 years old with active or convalescent COVID-19. The sequencing input was peripheral blood. V is TRBV10-2 and J is TRBJ2-5, with 10 bases fitting TRBD2. The CDR3 nucleotides are TGCGCCAGCAGTGAGGCTAGCGGGGGACAAGAGACCCAGTACTTC. Translating it yields CASSEASGGQETQYF.